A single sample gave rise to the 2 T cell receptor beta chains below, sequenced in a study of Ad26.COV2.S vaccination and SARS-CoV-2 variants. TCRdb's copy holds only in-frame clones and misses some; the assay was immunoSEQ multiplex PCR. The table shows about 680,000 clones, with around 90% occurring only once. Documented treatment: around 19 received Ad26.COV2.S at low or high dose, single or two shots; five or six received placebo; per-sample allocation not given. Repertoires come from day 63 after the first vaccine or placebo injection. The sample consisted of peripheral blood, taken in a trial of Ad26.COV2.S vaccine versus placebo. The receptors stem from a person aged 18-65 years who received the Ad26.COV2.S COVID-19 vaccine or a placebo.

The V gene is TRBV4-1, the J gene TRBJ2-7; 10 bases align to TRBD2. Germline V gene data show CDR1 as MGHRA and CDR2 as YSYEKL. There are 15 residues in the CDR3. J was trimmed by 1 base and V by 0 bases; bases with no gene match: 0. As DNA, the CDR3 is TGCGCCAGCAGCCAAGAACTAGCGGGGTCCTACGAGCAGTACTTC. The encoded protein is CASSQELAGSYEQYF.

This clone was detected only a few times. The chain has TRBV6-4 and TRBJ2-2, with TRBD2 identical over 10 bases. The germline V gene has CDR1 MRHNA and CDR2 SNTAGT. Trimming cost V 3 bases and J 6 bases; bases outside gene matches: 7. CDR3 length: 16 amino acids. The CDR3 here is CASSDQREGFAGELFF. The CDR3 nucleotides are TGTGCCAGCAGTGATCAGCGGGAGGGGTTCGCCGGGGAGCTGTTTTTT.